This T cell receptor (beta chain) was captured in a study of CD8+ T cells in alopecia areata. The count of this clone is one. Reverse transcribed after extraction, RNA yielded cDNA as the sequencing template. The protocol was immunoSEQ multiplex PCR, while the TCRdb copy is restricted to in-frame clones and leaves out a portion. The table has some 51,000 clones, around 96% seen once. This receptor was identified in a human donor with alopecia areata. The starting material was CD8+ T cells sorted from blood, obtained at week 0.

The CDR3 loop is CASSANSGTVPGELFF. CDR3 in DNA: TGTGCCAGCAGCGCAAATAGCGGTACCGTCCCCGGGGAGCTGTTTTTT. The J gene is TRBJ2-2, the V gene TRBV13, with a tentative D call TRBD2 (6 bases). This CDR3 comprises 16 residues. Trimming took off 5 bases at V and 6 bases at J, with 19 bases between the two ends. CDR1 and CDR2 from the germline V gene are PRHDT and FYEKMQ (reference sequence).